This T cell receptor beta chain was sequenced for a study of cytomegalovirus exposure and HLA in healthy donors. Whole-study findings and limits: Researchers reported from a later analysis that most CMV-associated TCR beta chains appeared HLA-restricted.

PCR was performed using 60 Vbeta and 13 Jbeta primers. Original methodology: A later analysis tallied about 80 million unique TCR beta chains, roughly 11 million of them shared. TCRdb's copy holds only in-frame clones and misses some; the assay was immunoSEQ multiplex PCR. For V, J and clone size, that table is used; D and trimming come from the DNA. This sample has around 130,000 clones, with about 66% found just once. This CDR3 spans 12 amino acids. Germline assignment: CDR1 GTSNPN and CDR2 SVGIG (reference sequence). Trimming cost V 4 bases and J 2 bases, with 8 bases left between them. Only a few counts were recorded for this clone. Its specificity is unknown.

Sequenced: PBMCs. This sequence originates from a male donor in good health and CMV-seronegative. The V gene is TRBV30, the J gene TRBJ1-2; no definite D call. CDR3 sequence: CAWTAGNYGYTF. As DNA, the CDR3 is TGTGCCTGGACGGCGGGGAACTATGGCTACACCTTC.